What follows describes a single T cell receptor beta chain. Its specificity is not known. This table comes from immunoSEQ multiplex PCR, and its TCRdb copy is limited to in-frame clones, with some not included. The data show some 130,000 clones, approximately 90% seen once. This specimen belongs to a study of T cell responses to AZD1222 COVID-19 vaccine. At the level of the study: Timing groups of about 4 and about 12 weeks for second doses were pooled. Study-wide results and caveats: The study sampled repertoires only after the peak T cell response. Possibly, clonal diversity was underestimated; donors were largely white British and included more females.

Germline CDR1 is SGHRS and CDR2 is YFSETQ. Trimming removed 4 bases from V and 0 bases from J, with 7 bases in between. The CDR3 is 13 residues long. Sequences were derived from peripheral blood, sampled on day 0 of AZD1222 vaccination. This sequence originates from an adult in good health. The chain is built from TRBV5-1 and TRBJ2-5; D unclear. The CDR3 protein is CASSVYNQETQYF. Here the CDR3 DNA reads TGCGCCAGCAGCGTATATAACCAAGAGACCCAGTACTTC.